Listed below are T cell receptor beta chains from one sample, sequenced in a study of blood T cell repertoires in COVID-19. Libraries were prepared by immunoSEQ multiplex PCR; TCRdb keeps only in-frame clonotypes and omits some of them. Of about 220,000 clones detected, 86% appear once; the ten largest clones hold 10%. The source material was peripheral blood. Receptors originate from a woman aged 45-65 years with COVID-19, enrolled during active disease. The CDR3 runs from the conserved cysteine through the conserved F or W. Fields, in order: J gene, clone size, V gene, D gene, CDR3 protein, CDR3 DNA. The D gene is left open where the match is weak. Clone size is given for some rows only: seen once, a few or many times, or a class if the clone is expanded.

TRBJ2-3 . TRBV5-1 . CASSLFLTDTQYF TGCGCCAGCAGCTTGTTCCTCACAGATACGCAGTATTTT
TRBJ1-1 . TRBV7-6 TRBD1 CASSLEGQGAGVAEAFF TGTGCCAGCAGCTTAGAGGGACAGGGGGCGGGAGTAGCTGAAGCTTTCTTT
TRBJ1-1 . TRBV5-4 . CASSLGDNLNTEAFF TGTGCCAGCAGCTTGGGGGACAACCTGAACACTGAAGCTTTCTTT
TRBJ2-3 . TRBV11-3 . CASSPGTDTQYF TGTGCCAGCAGCCCCGGGACAGATACGCAGTATTTT
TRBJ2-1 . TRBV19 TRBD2 CASSIAQRGSNEQFF TGTGCCAGTAGTATAGCCCAGCGGGGGAGCAATGAGCAGTTCTTC
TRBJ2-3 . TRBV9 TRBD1 CASSVAAGGATDTQYF TGTGCCAGCAGCGTAGCTGCAGGGGGCGCGACAGATACGCAGTATTTT
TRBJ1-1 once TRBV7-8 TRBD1 CASSSMTGKNEAFF TGTGCCAGCAGCTCAATGACAGGGAAAAATGAAGCTTTCTTT
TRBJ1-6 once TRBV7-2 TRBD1 CASSPPGTGNSPLHF TGTGCCAGCAGCCCCCCCGGGACAGGAAATTCACCCCTCCACTTT
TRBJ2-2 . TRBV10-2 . CASSWRTGELFF TGCGCCAGCAGCTGGAGGACCGGGGAGCTGTTTTTT
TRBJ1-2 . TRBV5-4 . CASSLREGYGYTF TGTGCCAGCAGCTTGAGGGAGGGGTATGGCTACACCTTC
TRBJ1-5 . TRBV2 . CASSEPVAGWQPQHF TGTGCCAGCAGTGAGCCCGTCGCAGGGTGGCAGCCCCAGCATTTT
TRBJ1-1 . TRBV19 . CASRSRVSAFF TGTGCCAGTAGGTCCAGGGTATCAGCTTTCTTT
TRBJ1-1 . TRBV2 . CASSENGGETEAFF TGTGCCAGCAGTGAAAATGGGGGGGAGACTGAAGCTTTCTTT
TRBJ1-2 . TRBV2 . CASRTLTFTEYGYTF TGTGCCAGCAGGACCTTAACATTTACGGAGTATGGCTACACCTTC
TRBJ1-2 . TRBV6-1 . CASSDRTDSGYTF TGTGCCAGCAGTGATCGGACTGATTCTGGCTACACCTTC
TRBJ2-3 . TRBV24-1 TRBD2 CATAGGTDTQYF TGTGCCACAGCGGGGGGCACAGATACGCAGTATTTT
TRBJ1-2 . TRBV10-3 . CAISESRTVTYTF TGTGCCATCAGTGAGTCTCGGACAGTAACCTACACCTTC
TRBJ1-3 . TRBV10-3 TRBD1 CAISESRPLRTGKASGNTIYF TGTGCCATCAGTGAGTCGAGGCCTCTGAGGACAGGGAAGGCCTCTGGAAACACCATATATTTT
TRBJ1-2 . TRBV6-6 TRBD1 CASSSEQGTLSYGYTF TGTGCCAGCAGTTCTGAACAGGGGACCCTTTCCTATGGCTACACCTTC
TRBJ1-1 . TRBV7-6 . CASSLDAQGRTEAFF TGTGCCAGCAGCTTAGATGCACAGGGAAGAACTGAAGCTTTCTTT
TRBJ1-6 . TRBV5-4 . CASSLKMTMRGNSPLHF TGTGCCAGCAGCTTGAAGATGACAATGCGGGGGAATTCACCCCTCCACTTT
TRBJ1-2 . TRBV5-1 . CASRRREGGYTF TGCGCCAGCAGAAGGCGGGAAGGTGGCTACACCTTC
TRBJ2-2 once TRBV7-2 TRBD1 CASSLRQGKTGELFF TGTGCCAGCAGCCTCCGACAGGGGAAAACCGGGGAGCTGTTTTTT
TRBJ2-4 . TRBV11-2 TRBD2 CASSLGGKTKNIQYF TGTGCCAGCAGCTTGGGGGGGAAAACCAAAAACATTCAGTACTTC
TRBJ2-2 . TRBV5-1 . CASSLGRGRTGELFF TGCGCCAGCAGCTTGGGCAGGGGACGAACCGGGGAGCTGTTTTTT
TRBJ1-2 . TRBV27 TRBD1 CASSLTLGTALGYGYTF TGTGCCAGCAGTTTGACCTTAGGGACAGCCCTTGGCTATGGCTACACCTTC
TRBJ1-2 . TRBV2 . CASMEGLFGYTF TGTGCCAGCATGGAGGGATTGTTCGGCTACACCTTC
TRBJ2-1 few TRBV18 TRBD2 CASSPQRGERDEQFF TGTGCCAGCTCACCACAGCGGGGGGAGAGGGATGAGCAGTTCTTC
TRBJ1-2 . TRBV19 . CALYSTSGYTF TGTGCCCTCTACTCTACTTCTGGCTACACCTTC
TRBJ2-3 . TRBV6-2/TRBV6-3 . CASSSHNTDTQYF TGTGCCAGCAGTTCCCACAACACAGATACGCAGTATTTT
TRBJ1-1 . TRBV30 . CAWSVRVNTEAFF TGTGCCTGGAGTGTTAGAGTGAACACTGAAGCTTTCTTT
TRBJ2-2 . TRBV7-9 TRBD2 CASRSPSSGGAPGELFF TGTGCCAGCAGGTCCCCCTCTAGCGGGGGGGCCCCCGGGGAGCTGTTTTTT
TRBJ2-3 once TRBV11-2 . CASSSNTDTQYF TGTGCCAGCAGTTCCAATACAGATACGCAGTATTTT
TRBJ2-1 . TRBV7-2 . CASSLRRVANEQFF TGTGCCAGCAGCTTACGGCGGGTCGCTAATGAGCAGTTCTTC
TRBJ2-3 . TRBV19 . CASSMRGGGTDTQYF TGTGCCAGTAGTATGAGAGGGGGGGGCACAGATACGCAGTATTTT
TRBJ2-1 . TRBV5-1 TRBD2 CASSLWASGGYNEQFF TGCGCCAGCAGCTTGTGGGCTAGCGGGGGCTACAATGAGCAGTTCTTC
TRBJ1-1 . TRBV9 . CASSVDLGAGINTEAFF TGTGCCAGCAGCGTAGATCTGGGGGCCGGGATAAACACTGAAGCTTTCTTT
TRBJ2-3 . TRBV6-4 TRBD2 CASSDSGAGGTDTQYF TGTGCCAGCAGTGATTCGGGAGCGGGGGGAACAGATACGCAGTATTTT
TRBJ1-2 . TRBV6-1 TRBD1 CASSAGGSQANYGYTF TGTGCCAGCAGTGCAGGGGGGTCGCAAGCTAACTATGGCTACACCTTC
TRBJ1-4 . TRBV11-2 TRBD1 CASSEGTGGKLFF TGTGCCAGCAGCGAGGGGACAGGGGGCAAACTGTTTTTT
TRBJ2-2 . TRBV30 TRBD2 CASGGAPSGELFF TGTGCTAGCGGGGGGGCCCCTTCCGGGGAGCTGTTTTTT
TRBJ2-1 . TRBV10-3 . CAISYTPPGQGDNEQFF TGTGCCATCAGTTATACCCCTCCGGGACAAGGGGACAATGAGCAGTTCTTC
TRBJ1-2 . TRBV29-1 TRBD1 CSFRTGQGGYTF TGCAGCTTTCGGACAGGGCAAGGTGGCTACACCTTC
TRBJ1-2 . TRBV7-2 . CASSLGQVDGYTF TGTGCCAGCAGCTTAGGACAGGTGGATGGCTACACCTTC
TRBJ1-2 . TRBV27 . CASSTGILDYGYTF TGTGCCAGCAGTACAGGGATCCTAGACTATGGCTACACCTTC
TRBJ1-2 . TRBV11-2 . CASSLGPQDYGYTF TGTGCCAGCAGCTTAGGACCTCAGGACTATGGCTACACCTTC
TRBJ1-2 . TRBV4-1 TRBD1 CASSQDPDRGVHRGYTF TGCGCCAGCAGCCAAGATCCCGACAGGGGAGTTCATCGTGGCTACACCTTC
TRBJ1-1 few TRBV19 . CASTHQGMNTEAFF TGTGCCAGTACTCATCAGGGAATGAACACTGAAGCTTTCTTT
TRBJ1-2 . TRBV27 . CASSLSGIPPNNYGYTF TGTGCCAGCAGCCTCTCCGGGATCCCCCCAAACAACTATGGCTACACCTTC
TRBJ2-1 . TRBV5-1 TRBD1 CASSPGTGSEQFF TGCGCCAGCAGCCCCGGGACAGGGAGTGAGCAGTTCTTC
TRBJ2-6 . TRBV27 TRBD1 CASRITGGLSEGANVLTF TGTGCCAGCAGAATCACAGGGGGCTTGTCGGAAGGGGCCAACGTCCTGACTTTC
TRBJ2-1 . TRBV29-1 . CSGTRGLSFNEQFF TGCAGCGGGACTCGAGGGCTTTCCTTCAATGAGCAGTTCTTC
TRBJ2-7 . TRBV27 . CASSLTLREFSYEQYF TGTGCCAGCAGTTTAACCCTGCGGGAATTCTCCTACGAGCAGTACTTC
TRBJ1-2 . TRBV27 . CASRPLTDHYGYTF TGTGCCAGCAGGCCATTGACAGACCACTATGGCTACACCTTC
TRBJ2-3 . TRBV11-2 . CASSPSEDTQYF TGTGCCAGCAGCCCTTCAGAAGATACGCAGTATTTT
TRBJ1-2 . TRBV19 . CASSPQGPDGYTF TGTGCCAGTAGCCCCCAGGGTCCTGATGGCTACACCTTC
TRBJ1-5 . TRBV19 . CASSISRVSQPQHF TGTGCCAGTAGTATTAGCAGGGTTAGTCAGCCCCAGCATTTT
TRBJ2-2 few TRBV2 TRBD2 CASSGTSGTGELFF TGTGCCAGCAGTGGGACTAGCGGCACCGGGGAGCTGTTTTTT
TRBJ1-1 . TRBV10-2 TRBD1 CASGTGGLTEAFF TGCGCCAGCGGGACAGGGGGCCTCACTGAAGCTTTCTTT